This T cell receptor beta chain is drawn from a study of shared clonotypes between healthy human individuals. Study background: A couple of women and a few men aged 18 to 49 served as donors.

With regard to this clone: Its antigen is unknown.

Study-wide results and limits: Generally, estimated richness proved larger in naive subsets than it did in memory subsets. Clonotype sharing across donors was expected to vary with sequencing depth.

Every contributor of samples was a Caucasian grown-up residing in Nashville, Tennessee. The data were produced by immunoSEQ multiplex PCR, yet TCRdb's version contains in-frame clones alone and is incomplete. The profile covers 1.6 million or so clones, with around 97% appearing a single time and over 1% taken by the ten largest. Material: naive CD4+ T cells sorted from blood. Subset given: CD45RA+ positively selected. The sequence was obtained from a young man in good health.

In DNA, the CDR3 is TGTGCCAGCTCACCACCGGAGGGCTTAGGGAGTGAAAAACTGTTTTTT. Protein: CASSPPEGLGSEKLFF. The gene calls are TRBV18 and TRBJ1-4, with no clear D. The CDR3 sequence is 16 residues long. With 0 bases removed from V and 7 bases from J, the gap between germline ends came to 15 bases. Looked up from germline, CDR1 is KGHSH and CDR2 is LQKENI.